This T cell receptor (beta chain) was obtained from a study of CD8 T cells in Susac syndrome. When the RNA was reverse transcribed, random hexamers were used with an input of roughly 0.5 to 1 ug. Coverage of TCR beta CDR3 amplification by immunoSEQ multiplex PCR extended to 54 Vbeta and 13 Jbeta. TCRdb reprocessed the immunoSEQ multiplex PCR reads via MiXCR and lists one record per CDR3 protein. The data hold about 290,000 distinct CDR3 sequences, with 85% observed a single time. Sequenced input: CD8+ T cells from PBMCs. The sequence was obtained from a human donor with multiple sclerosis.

The CDR3 DNA sequence: TGTGCCAGCAGCCCCTTTATGAACACTGAAGCTTTCTTT. Residues: CASSPFMNTEAFF. This rearrangement joins TRBV9 to TRBJ1-1; D is unclear. Trimming stripped 4 bases from V and 0 bases from J, with 7 bases between. The V gene's germline CDR1 is SGDLS and CDR2 YYNGEE. The CDR3 has 13 amino acids.